This T cell receptor (beta chain) derives from a study of PD-L1 blockade in urothelial cancer. Study-level information: Every 3 weeks, patients received intravenous atezolizumab 1,200 mg, beginning 2014. Patients with male sex and bladder-origin urothelial cancer accounted for twenty-five of 29 enrolled.

Clones were sequenced by immunoSEQ multiplex PCR, and TCRdb holds only the in-frame ones, with some missing. This sample yields roughly 110,000 clones, of which approximately 90% are seen a single time; less than 5% belongs to the top ten. Comment on this clone: No antigen is known for it.

Findings of the study overall: Durable-benefit cases showed more tumor-associated blood clone expansion at 3 weeks.

This sample's time point: peripheral blood 6 weeks after treatment start. Germline lookup yields CDR1 MGHRA and CDR2 YSYEKL. With V trimmed by 4 bases and J by 4 bases, 6 bases remained unmatched. The CDR3 has 16 residues. The chain is built from TRBV4-1 and TRBJ2-7; 14 nucleotides match TRBD2. The clonotype was recovered from a man in his sixties with urothelial cancer. Sequencing was performed on PBMCs, taken around atezolizumab (anti-PD-L1) treatment. The CDR3 region is CASSLGLAGVLYEQYF. CDR3 DNA sequence: TGCGCCAGCAGCCTGGGACTAGCGGGGGTCCTGTACGAGCAGTACTTC.